This T cell receptor beta chain appears in the sequencing data of a study of T cell repertoires in ileal Crohn's disease. Germline lookup yields CDR1 MNHNS and CDR2 SASEGT. V was cut by 4 bases and J by 6 bases, with 15 bases left in between. The CDR3 has 14 residues. The repertoire was sequenced with immunoSEQ multiplex PCR; TCRdb's copy has only in-frame clones and lacks some. This sample yields some 3,400 clones, of which 80% to 90% are seen a single time; about 8% belongs to the top ten. Patients were adults with ileal or ileocolonic Crohn's disease needing resection. This clonotype was sampled from an adult with Crohn's disease. What was sequenced was ileal tissue. The chain employs TRBV6-1 and TRBJ1-2, with D unresolved. The chain's CDR3 is CASSGKTGAHGYTF. For the CDR3, the DNA is TGTGCCAGCAGTGGTAAGACGGGAGCTCATGGCTACACCTTC.